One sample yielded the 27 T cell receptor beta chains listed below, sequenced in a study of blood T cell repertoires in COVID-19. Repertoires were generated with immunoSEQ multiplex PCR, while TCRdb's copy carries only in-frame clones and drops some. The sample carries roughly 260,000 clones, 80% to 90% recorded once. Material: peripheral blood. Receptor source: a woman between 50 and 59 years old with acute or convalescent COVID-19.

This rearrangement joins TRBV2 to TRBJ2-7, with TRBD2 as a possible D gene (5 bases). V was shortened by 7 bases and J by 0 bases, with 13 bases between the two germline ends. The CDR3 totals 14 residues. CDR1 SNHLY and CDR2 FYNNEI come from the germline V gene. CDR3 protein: CASNTVTSSYEQYF. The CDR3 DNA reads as TGTGCCAGCAACACAGTAACTAGCTCCTACGAGCAGTACTTC.

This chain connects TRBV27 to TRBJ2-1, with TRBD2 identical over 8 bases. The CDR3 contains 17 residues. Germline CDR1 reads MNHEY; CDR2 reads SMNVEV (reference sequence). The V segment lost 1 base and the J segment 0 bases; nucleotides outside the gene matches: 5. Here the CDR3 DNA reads TGTGCCAGCAGTTTATGGGCTAGCGGGCCCTCCTACAATGAGCAGTTCTTC. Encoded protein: CASSLWASGPSYNEQFF.

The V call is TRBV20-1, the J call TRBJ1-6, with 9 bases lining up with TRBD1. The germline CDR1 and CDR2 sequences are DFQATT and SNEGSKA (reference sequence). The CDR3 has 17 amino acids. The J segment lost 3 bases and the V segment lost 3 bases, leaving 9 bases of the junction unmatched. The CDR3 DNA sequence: TGCAGTGCTAGTGATTCGGGACAGGGAGTCTATAATTCACCCCTCCACTTT. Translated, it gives CSASDSGQGVYNSPLHF.

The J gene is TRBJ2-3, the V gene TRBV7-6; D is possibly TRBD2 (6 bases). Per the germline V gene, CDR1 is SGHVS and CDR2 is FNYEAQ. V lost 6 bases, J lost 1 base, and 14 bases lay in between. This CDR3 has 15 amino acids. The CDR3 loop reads CASRSGPEGTDTQYF. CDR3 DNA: TGTGCCAGCAGGAGCGGGCCTGAGGGCACAGATACGCAGTATTTT.

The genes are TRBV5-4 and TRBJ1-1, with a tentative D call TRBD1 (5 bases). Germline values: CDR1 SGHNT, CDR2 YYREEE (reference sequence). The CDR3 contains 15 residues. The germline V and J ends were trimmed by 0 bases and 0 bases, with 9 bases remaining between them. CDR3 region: CASSLGGALNTEAFF. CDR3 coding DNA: TGTGCCAGCAGCTTGGGTGGGGCCCTGAACACTGAAGCTTTCTTT. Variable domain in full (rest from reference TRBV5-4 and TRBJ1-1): ETGVTQSPTHLIKTRGQQVTLRCSSQSGHNTVSWYQQALGQGPQFIFQYYREEENGRGNFPPRFSGLQFPNYSSELNVNALELDDSALYLCASSLGGALNTEAFFGQGTRLTVV.

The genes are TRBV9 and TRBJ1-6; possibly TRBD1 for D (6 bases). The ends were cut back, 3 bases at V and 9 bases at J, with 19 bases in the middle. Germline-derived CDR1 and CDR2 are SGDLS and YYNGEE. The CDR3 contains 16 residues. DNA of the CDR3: TGTGCCAGCAGCGCCCGGGCGGGGGCCGAGAGTTCACCCCTCCACTTT. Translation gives CASSARAGAESSPLHF.

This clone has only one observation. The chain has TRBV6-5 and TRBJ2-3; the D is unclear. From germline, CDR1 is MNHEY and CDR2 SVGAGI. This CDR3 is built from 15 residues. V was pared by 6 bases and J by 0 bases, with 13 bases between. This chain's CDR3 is CASSRELSSTDTQYF. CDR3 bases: TGTGCCAGCAGCCGTGAGCTTTCTAGCACAGATACGCAGTATTTT.

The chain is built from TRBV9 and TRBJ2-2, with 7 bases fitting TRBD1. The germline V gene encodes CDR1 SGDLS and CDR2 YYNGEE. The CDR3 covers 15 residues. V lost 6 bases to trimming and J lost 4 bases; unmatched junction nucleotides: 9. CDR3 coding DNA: TGTGCCAGCAACAGACAGGGAGTAACCACCGGGGAGCTGTTTTTT. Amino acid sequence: CASNRQGVTTGELFF.

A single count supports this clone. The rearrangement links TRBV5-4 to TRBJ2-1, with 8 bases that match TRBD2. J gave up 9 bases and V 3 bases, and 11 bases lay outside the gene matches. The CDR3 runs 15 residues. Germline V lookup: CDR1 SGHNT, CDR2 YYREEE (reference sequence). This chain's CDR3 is CASSSRGAGGGEQFF. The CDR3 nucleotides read TGTGCCAGCAGCTCCCGCGGGGCGGGAGGTGGTGAGCAGTTCTTC.

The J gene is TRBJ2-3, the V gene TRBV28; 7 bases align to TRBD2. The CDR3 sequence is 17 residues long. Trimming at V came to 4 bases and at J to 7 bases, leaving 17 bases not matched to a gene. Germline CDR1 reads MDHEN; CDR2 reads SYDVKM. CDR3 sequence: CASSSPWAGESTNTQYF. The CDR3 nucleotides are TGTGCCAGCAGTTCCCCCTGGGCGGGGGAAAGCACGAATACGCAGTATTTT.

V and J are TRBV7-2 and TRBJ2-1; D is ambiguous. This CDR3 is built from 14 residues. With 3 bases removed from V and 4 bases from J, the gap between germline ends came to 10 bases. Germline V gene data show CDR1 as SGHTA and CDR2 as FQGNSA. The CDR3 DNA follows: TGTGCCAGCAGCTTCCCCCCTCTTTACAATGAGCAGTTCTTC. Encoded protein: CASSFPPLYNEQFF.

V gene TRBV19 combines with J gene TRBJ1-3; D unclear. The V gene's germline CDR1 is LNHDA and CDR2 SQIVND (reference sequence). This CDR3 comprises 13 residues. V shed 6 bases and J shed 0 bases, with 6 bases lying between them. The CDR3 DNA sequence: TGTGCCAGTAGGGCCAGCTCTGGAAACACCATATATTTT. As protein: CASRASSGNTIYF.

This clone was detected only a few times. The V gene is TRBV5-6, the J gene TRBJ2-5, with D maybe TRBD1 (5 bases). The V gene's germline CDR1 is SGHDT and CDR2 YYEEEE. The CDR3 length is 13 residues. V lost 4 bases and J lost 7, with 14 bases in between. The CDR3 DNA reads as TGTGCCAGCAGCCCGCAGGGTGTGGGGACCCAGTACTTC. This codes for CASSPQGVGTQYF.

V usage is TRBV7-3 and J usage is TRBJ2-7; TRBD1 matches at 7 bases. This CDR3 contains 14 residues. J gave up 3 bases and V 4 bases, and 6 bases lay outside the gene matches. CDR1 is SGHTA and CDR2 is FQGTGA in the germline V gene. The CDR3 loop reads CASSSGRGSYEQYF. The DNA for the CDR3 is TGTGCCAGCAGCTCGGGCAGGGGGAGCTACGAGCAGTACTTC.

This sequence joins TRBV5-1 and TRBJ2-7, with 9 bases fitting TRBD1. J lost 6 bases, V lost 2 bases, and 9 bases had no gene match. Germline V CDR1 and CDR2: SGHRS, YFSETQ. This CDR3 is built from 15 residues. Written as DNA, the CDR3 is TGCGCCAGCAGCTTCTACCGGGACAGGGAGGCCGAGCAGTACTTC. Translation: CASSFYRDREAEQYF.

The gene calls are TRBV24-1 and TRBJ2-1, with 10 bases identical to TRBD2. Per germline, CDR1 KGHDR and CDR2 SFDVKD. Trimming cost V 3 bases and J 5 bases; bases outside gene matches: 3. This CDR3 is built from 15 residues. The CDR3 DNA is TGTGCCACCAGTGATGTAGCGGGAGGAAACAATGAGCAGTTCTTC. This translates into CATSDVAGGNNEQFF.

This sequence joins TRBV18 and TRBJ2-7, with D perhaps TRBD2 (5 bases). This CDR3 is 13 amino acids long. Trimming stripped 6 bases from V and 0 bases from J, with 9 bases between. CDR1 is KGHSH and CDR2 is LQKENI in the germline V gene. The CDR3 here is CASSRAPSYEQYF. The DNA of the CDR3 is TGTGCCAGCTCGAGGGCCCCCTCCTACGAGCAGTACTTC.

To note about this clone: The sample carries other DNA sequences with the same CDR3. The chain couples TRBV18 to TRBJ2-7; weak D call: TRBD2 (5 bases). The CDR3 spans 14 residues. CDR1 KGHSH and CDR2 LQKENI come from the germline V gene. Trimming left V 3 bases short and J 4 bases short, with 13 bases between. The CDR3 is CASSPGAGGYEQYF. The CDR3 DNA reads TGTGCCAGCTCACCGGGCGCGGGCGGGTACGAGCAGTACTTC.

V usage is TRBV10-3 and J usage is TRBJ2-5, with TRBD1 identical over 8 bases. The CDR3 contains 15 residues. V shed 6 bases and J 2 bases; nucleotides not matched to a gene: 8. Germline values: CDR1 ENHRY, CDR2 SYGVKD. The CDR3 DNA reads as TGTGCCATCAGAGCTGGGACAGGACTACAAGAGACCCAGTACTTC. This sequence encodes CAIRAGTGLQETQYF.

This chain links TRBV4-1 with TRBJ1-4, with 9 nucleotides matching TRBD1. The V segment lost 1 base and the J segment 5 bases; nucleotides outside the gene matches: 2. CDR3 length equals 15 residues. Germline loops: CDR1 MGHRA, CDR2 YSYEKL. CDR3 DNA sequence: TGCGCCAGCAGCCAAGGACAGGGGGGGAATGAAAAACTGTTTTTT. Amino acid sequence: CASSQGQGGNEKLFF.

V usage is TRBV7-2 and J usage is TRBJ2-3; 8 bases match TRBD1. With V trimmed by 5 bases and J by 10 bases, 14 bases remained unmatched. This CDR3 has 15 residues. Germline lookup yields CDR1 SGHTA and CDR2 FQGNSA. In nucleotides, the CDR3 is TGTGCCAGCAGCCTGACAGGGGCCGAGATGAGTCCGCAGTATTTT. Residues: CASSLTGAEMSPQYF.

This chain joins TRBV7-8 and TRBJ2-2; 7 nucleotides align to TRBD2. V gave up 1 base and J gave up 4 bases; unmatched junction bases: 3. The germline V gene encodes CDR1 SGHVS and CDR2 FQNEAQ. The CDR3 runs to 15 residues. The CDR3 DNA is TGTGCCAGCAGCTTAGGGGGGGGAGGCACCGGGGAGCTGTTTTTT. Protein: CASSLGGGGTGELFF.

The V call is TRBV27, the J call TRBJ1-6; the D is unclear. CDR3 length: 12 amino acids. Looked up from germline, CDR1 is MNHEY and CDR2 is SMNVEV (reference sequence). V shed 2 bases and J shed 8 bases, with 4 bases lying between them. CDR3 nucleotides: TGTGCCAGCAGTTTAGCGGATTCACCCCTCCACTTT. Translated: CASSLADSPLHF.

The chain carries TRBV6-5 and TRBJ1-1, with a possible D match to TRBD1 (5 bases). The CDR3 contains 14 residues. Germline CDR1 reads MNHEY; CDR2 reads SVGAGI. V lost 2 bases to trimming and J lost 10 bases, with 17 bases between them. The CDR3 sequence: CASSYRTTDLVAFF. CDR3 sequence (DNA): TGTGCCAGCAGTTACCGAACGACAGACTTGGTAGCTTTCTTT.

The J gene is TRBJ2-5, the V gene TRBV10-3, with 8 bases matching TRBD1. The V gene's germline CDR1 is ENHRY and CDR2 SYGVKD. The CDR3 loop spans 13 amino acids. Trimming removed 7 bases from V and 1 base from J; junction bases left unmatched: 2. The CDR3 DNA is TGTGCCATCACTGGACAGGGCCAAGAGACCCAGTACTTC. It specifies CAITGQGQETQYF.

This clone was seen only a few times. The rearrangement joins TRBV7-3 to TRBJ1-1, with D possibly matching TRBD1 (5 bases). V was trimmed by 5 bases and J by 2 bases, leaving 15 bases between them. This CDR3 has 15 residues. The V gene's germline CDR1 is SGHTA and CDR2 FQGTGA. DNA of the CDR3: TGTGCCAGCAGCCCCACCGGGGGGGGAAACACTGAAGCTTTCTTT. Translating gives CASSPTGGGNTEAFF.

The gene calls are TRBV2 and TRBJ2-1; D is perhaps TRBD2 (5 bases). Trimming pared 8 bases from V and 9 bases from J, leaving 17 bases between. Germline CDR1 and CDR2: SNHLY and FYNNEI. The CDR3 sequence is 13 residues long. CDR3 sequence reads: CASGLTPRGEQFF. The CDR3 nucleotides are TGTGCCAGCGGATTGACACCTCGGGGTGAGCAGTTCTTC.